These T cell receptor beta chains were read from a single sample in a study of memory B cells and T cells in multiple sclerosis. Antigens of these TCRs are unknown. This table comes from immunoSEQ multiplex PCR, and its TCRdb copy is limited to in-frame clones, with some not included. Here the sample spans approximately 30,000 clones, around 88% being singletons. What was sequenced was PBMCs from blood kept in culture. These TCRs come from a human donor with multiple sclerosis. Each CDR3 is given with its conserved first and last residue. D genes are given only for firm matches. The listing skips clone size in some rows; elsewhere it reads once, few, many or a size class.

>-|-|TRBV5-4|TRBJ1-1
CASSSPTVLNTEAFF
TGTGCCAGCAGCTCTCCAACTGTGTTGAACACTGAAGCTTTCTTT
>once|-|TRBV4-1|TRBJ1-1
CASSQGTLNTEAFF
TGCGCCAGCAGCCAAGGGACACTGAACACTGAAGCTTTCTTT
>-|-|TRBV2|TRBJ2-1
CASSERTLRADEQFF
TGTGCCAGCAGTGAAAGGACTCTCCGCGCCGATGAGCAGTTCTTC
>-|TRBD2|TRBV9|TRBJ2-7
CASSVRGDPGGSYEQYF
TGTGCCAGCAGCGTAAGGGGGGATCCGGGAGGGTCCTACGAGCAGTACTTC
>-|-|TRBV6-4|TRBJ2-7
CASSDRPWASSYEQYF
TGTGCCAGCAGTGACCGGCCTTGGGCCAGCTCCTACGAGCAGTACTTC
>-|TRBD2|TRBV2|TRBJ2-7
CASRTSGGSFYEQYF
TGTGCCAGCAGGACTAGCGGGGGATCCTTCTACGAGCAGTACTTC
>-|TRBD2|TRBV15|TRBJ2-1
CATSRANQLAGGDDEQFF
TGTGCCACCAGCAGAGCCAATCAACTAGCGGGAGGGGACGATGAGCAGTTCTTC
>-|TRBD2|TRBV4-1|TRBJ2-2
CASSQDWGGGELFF
TGCGCCAGCAGCCAAGATTGGGGAGGGGGGGAGCTGTTTTTT
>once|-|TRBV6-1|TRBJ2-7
CASRSRGTFPYEQYF
TGTGCCAGCAGATCCCGGGGGACATTTCCCTACGAGCAGTACTTC
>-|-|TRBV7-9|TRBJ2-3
CASSLGPDRTDTQYF
TGTGCCAGCAGCTTAGGGCCAGATCGCACAGATACGCAGTATTTT
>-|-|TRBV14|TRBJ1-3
CASSQDPGHRSGNTIYF
TGTGCCAGCAGCCAAGACCCGGGACACCGCTCTGGAAACACCATATATTTT
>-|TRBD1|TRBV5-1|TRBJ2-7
CASSLYGTGYEQYF
TGCGCCAGCAGCCTGTATGGGACAGGCTACGAGCAGTACTTC
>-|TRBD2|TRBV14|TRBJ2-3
CASSQTRTSRTDTQYF
TGTGCCAGCAGCCAGACACGGACTAGCAGAACAGATACGCAGTATTTT
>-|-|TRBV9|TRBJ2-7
CASSVGWQAYEQYF
TGTGCCAGCAGCGTTGGGTGGCAGGCCTACGAGCAGTACTTC
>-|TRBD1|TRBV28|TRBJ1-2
CASSNGTAYGYTF
TGTGCCAGCAGTAACGGGACAGCTTATGGCTACACCTTC
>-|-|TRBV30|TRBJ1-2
CAGPRTEKNYGYTF
TGTGCCGGGCCGAGGACTGAGAAAAACTATGGCTACACCTTC
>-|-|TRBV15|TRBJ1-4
CATSRPGGVTEKLFF
TGTGCCACCAGCAGACCGGGAGGAGTGACTGAAAAACTGTTTTTT
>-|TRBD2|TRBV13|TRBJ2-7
CASSLGPAGRYEQYF
TGTGCCAGCAGCTTAGGTCCAGCGGGAAGGTACGAGCAGTACTTC
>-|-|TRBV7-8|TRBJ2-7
CASSLDRLNEQYF
TGTGCCAGCAGCTTAGACAGGCTCAACGAGCAGTACTTC
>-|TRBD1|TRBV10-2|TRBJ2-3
CASKDRGGTDTQYF
TGCGCCAGCAAAGACAGGGGTGGCACAGATACGCAGTATTTT
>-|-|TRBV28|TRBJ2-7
CASSFGQTYEQYF
TGTGCCAGCAGTTTTGGACAGACCTACGAGCAGTACTTC
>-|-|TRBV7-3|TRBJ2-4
CASSLTAGNLAKNIQYF
TGTGCCAGCAGCTTAACGGCGGGAAATTTAGCCAAAAACATTCAGTACTTC
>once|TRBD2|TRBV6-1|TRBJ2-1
CASSATSGRYNEQFF
TGTGCCAGCAGTGCCACTAGCGGGAGATACAATGAGCAGTTCTTC
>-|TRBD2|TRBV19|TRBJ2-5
CASSTSGGPQETQYF
TGTGCCAGTAGTACCTCGGGGGGGCCCCAAGAGACCCAGTACTTC
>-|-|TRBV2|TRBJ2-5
CASKDNSAWETQYF
TGTGCCAGCAAGGACAACTCCGCGTGGGAGACCCAGTACTTC
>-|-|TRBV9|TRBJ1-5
CASSPGVSNQPQHF
TGTGCCAGCAGCCCAGGGGTTAGCAATCAGCCCCAGCATTTT
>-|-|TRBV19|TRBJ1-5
CASSISGNQPQHF
TGTGCCAGTAGTATCAGCGGCAATCAGCCCCAGCATTTT
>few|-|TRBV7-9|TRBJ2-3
CASSPNTDTQYF
TGTGCCAGCAGCCCGAACACCGATACGCAGTATTTT
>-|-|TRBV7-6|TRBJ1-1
CASSLGRTRPMNTEAFF
TGTGCCAGCAGCTTAGGTCGGACACGGCCTATGAACACTGAAGCTTTCTTT
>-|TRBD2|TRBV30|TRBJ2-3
CAWSVVSGLAGTDTQYF
TGTGCCTGGAGTGTGGTTTCGGGACTAGCGGGAACAGATACGCAGTATTTT
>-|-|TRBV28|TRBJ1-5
CASIRVGNQPQHF
TGTGCCAGCATCAGGGTCGGGAATCAGCCCCAGCATTTT
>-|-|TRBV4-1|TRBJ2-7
CASSQAPGDYEQYF
TGCGCCAGCAGCCAGGCCCCAGGGGACTACGAGCAGTACTTC
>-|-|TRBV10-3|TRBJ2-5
CAISGTAAQETQYF
TGTGCCATCAGTGGGACAGCGGCCCAAGAGACCCAGTACTTC
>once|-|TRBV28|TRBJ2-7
CASTRDLSAYEQYF
TGTGCCAGCACCCGTGACCTAAGTGCTTACGAGCAGTACTTC
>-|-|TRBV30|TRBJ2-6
CAWGMGSGANVLTF
TGTGCCTGGGGTATGGGCTCTGGGGCCAACGTCCTGACTTTC
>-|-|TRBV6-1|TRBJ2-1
CASSYLDEQFF
TGTGCCAGCAGTTATCTCGATGAGCAGTTCTTC
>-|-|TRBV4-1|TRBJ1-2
CASTGTFSYGYTF
TGCGCCAGCACCGGGACATTTTCCTATGGCTACACCTTC
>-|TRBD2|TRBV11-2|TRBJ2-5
CASSYGLAGGASPETQYF
TGTGCCAGCAGTTATGGGCTAGCGGGGGGGGCAAGCCCAGAGACCCAGTACTTC
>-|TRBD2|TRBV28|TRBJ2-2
CASSLPSLAGESGELFF
TGTGCCAGCAGTTTACCCTCACTAGCGGGAGAAAGTGGGGAGCTGTTTTTT
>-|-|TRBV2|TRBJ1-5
CASSRDNYNQPQHF
TGTGCCAGCAGCCGGGACAACTACAATCAGCCCCAGCATTTT
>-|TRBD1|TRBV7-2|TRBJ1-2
CASSPRQGARGYTF
TGTGCCAGCAGCCCTAGACAGGGGGCGAGAGGCTACACCTTC
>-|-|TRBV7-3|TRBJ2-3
CASSLAGKRTDTQYF
TGTGCCAGCAGCTTAGCGGGCAAACGCACAGATACGCAGTATTTT
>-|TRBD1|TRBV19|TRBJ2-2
CASSQQGNRGSANTGELFF
TGTGCCAGTAGTCAACAGGGGAATCGCGGCTCCGCGAACACCGGGGAGCTGTTTTTT
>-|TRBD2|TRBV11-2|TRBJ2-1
CASSPLAGVRGNEQFF
TGTGCCAGCAGCCCTTTAGCGGGAGTTAGAGGGAATGAGCAGTTCTTC
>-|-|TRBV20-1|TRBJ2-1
CSASYNEQFF
TGCAGTGCCTCATACAATGAGCAGTTCTTC
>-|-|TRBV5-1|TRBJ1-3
CASSFGTVSGNTIYF
TGCGCCAGCAGCTTTGGGACGGTCTCTGGAAACACCATATATTTT
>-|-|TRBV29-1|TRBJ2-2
CSANTDSFPGELFF
TGCAGCGCAAATACGGACAGTTTTCCCGGGGAGCTGTTTTTT
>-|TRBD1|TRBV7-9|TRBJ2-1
CASSLAGDSSKQFF
TGTGCCAGCAGCTTAGCGGGGGACAGTTCAAAGCAGTTCTTC
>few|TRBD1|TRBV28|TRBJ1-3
CASSLLVRGQSSGNTIYF
TGTGCCAGCAGTTTGTTAGTCCGGGGACAGAGCTCTGGAAACACCATATATTTT
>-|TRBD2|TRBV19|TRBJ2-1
CASTRRPSGRTDEQFF
TGTGCCAGCACTCGAAGGCCTAGCGGGAGAACGGATGAGCAGTTCTTC
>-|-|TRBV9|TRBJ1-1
CASSVEGFGGTEAFF
TGTGCCAGCAGCGTAGAAGGTTTTGGGGGCACTGAAGCTTTCTTT
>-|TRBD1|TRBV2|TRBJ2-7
CASNPGTGVLEEQYF
TGTGCCAGCAATCCCGGGACAGGGGTTTTAGAAGAGCAGTACTTC
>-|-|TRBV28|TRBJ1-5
CASSPGSGARSNQPQHF
TGTGCCAGCAGCCCCGGGTCGGGGGCGAGGAGCAATCAGCCCCAGCATTTT
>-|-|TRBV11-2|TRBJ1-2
CASSFGGIYGYTF
TGTGCCAGCAGCTTTGGGGGAATCTATGGCTACACCTTC
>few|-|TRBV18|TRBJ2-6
CASSPIVPGANVLTF
TGTGCCAGCTCACCAATTGTGCCCGGGGCCAACGTCCTGACTTTC
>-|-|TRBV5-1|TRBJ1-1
CASSQGMWAFF
TGCGCCAGCAGCCAAGGGATGTGGGCTTTCTTT
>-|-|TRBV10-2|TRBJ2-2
CASSEVPTGELFF
TGCGCCAGCAGTGAGGTCCCCACCGGGGAGCTGTTTTTT
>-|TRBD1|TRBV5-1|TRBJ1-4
CASSQGPSTNEKLFF
TGCGCCAGCTCACAGGGGCCGTCAACTAATGAAAAACTGTTTTTT
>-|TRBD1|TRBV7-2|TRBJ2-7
CASSLTGGTYEQYF
TGTGCCAGCAGCTTGACAGGGGGAACCTACGAGCAGTACTTC